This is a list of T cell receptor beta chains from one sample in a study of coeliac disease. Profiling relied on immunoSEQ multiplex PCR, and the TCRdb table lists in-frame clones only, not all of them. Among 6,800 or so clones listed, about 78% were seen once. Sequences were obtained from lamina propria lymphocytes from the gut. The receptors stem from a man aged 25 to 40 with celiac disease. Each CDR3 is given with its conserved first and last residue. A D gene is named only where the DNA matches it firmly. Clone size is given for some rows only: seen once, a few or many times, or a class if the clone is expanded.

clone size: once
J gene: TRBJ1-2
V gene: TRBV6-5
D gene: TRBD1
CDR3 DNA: TGTGCCAGCAGTTACTTATTCGCCGGGACAGGGGATGGCTACACCTTC
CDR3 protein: CASSYLFAGTGDGYTF

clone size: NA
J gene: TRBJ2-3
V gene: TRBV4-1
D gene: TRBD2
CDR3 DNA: TGCGCCAGCAGCCCTGGACTTGGCGGGAGCTCAGATACGCAGTATTTT
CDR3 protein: CASSPGLGGSSDTQYF

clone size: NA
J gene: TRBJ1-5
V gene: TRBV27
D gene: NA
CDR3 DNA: TGTGCCAGCAGTTTAAAGGGGGACCGGAATCAGCCCCAGCATTTT
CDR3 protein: CASSLKGDRNQPQHF

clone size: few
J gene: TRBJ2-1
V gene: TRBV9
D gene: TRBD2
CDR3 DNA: TGTGCCAGCAGCGTAGCCGGACTAGCCGTCCATGAGCAGTTCTTC
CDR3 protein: CASSVAGLAVHEQFF

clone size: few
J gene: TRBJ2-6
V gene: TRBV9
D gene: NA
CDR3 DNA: TGTGCCAGCAGCTCCCACGGTGGGGCCAACGTCCTGACTTTC
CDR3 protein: CASSSHGGANVLTF

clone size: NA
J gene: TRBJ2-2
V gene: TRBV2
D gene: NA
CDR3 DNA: TGTGCCAGCACACTGGGAGGACAATGGGGGACCGGGGAGCTGTTTTTT
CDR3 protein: CASTLGGQWGTGELFF

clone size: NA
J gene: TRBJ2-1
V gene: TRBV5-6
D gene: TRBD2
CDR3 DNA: TGTGCCAGCAGCTTGCGGGGGGGGCCATACAATGAGCAGTTCTTC
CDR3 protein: CASSLRGGPYNEQFF

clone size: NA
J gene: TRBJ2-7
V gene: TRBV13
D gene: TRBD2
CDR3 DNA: TGTGCCAGCAGCTTAGAACGGACTAGCGGATACGAGCAGTACTTC
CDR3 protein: CASSLERTSGYEQYF

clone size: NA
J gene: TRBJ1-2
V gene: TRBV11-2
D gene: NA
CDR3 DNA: TGTGCCAGCAGCCTCTCGGACAAATCCTATGGCTACACCTTC
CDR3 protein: CASSLSDKSYGYTF

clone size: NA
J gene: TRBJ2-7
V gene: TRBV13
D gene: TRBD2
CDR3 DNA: TGTGCCAGCAGCTCTCCCGGGACTAGCGGGATCAACGAGCAGTACTTC
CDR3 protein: CASSSPGTSGINEQYF

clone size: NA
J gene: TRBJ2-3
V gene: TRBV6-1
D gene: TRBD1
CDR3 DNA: TGTGCCAGCAGTGAAATAGGGACAGGGAGCACAGATACGCAGTATTTT
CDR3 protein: CASSEIGTGSTDTQYF

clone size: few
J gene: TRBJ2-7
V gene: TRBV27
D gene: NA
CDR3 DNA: TGTGCCAGCAGTAAAGCTCATGGGGGCCGGATTGGAGAGCAGTACTTC
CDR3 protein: CASSKAHGGRIGEQYF

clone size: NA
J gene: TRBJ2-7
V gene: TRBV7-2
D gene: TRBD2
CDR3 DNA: TGTGCCAGCAGCTTCCTAGCGGGAGTCTACGAGCAGTACTTC
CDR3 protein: CASSFLAGVYEQYF

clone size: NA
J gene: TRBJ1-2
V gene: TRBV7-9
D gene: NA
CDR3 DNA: TGTGCCAGCAGCTTACCCACAGTTCAAAGAGCTAACTATGGCTACACCTTC
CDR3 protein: CASSLPTVQRANYGYTF

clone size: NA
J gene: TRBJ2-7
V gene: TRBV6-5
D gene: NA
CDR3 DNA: TGTGCCAGCAGTTACTCGGACAGTTCCTCCTACGAGCAGTACTTC
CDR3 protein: CASSYSDSSSYEQYF

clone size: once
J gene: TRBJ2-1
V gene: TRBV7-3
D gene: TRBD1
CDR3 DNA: TGTGCCAGCAGCAACAGGGGGCGGGGAGAGCAGTTCTTC
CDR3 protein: CASSNRGRGEQFF

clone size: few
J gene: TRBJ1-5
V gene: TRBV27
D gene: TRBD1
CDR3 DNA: TGTGCCAGCAGTCGATCTCACGACAGGGTTGGCAATCAGCCCCAGCATTTT
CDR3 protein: CASSRSHDRVGNQPQHF